This TCR beta chain was sequenced during a study of STAT3 mutations in large granular lymphocyte leukemia (dated by TCRdb to the late 2010s). Study-level background: About half of the T-LGLL patients who underwent longitudinal sequencing carried canonical activating STAT3 mutations. More than half of T-LGLL patients received one or more immunosuppressive therapy regimens, with hematologic response in 30% to 40% of those treated. To reconstruct clonal hierarchy and dynamics, serial deep sequencing of TCRbeta CDR3 and STAT3 was performed in patients with T-cell large granular lymphocyte leukemia. Approximately 19 representative T-LGLL cases were selected from an initial cohort of 207 LGL patients for longitudinal TCRbeta and STAT3 sequencing. A couple of patients with natural killer LGL leukemia were also sequenced longitudinally as controls within the study. Patients were sequenced at over 3 time points on average, with the number of samplings per patient ranging from 2 to 8.

For this clone: Its antigen remains unidentified. Base-call qualities are not available, and no considerably larger clone is one nucleotide away.

Paper-wide results and their limitations: In about 30% of the 18 patients, TCR clonotype switching occurred after therapy, and every newly emerging clone was STAT3 wild type. At least one immunodominant TCRbeta clonotype was present in every T-LGLL patient, and multiple immunodominant subclonotypes appeared in about half of the T-LGLL patients. Persisting codominant clonotypes in some patients meant a small but highly pathogenic clone may have been missed. Variable intervals between samplings and differing treatment regimens complicated linking therapy response to changes in TCR clonal burden. Because no samples were available when a clone first appeared, clonal expansion was inferred from samplings taken at other points. In several patients, dominant TCR clone burden exceeded STAT3 mutant burden, suggesting STAT3 mutation arose secondarily within a pre-expanded clone.

Via the germline V gene (reference sequence), CDR1 is MNHEY and CDR2 SMNVEV. The CDR3 goes from the cysteine to the phenylalanine over 15 residues. The entry retains the CDR3 DNA only, 45 bases that are in frame from base 1. Germline trimming amounts to 2 bases on V and 4 bases on J, with 6 as the count of junction bases outside the gene matches. TCRbeta libraries were sequenced on an Illumina MiSeq, averaging roughly 44,000 productive templates per sample. Using multiplex PCR amplification, the immunoSEQ assay generated the TCRbeta CDR3 libraries. As for the authors' bioinformatics: Repertoire diversity was calculated as previously defined, with values near 0 taken to indicate extremely monoclonal samples. As stored in TCRdb, this immuneACCESS dataset retains in-frame rearrangements with V and J assigned. A fraction of the clones does not appear; measured against another copy, unresolved V genes explain less than half of the discrepancy, and the remainder lacks a known reason. From that table come the V and J calls and clone size; the DNA was used to work out D and trimming. For this sample the table gives 10,000 or so clones, of which 60% to 85% were detected only once. The top ten constitute roughly 50% of the sample.

The same DNA, extracted from blood mononuclear cells, served for both the TCR sequencing and the STAT3 sequencing. The source is a man in his sixties with T-cell large granular lymphocyte leukemia. Some clones in this sample may be carry-over from other donors' samples. The age is the age at diagnosis. The chain is made from TRBV27 and TRBJ1-2; 8 bases in the middle match TRBD1. Sequencing input: peripheral blood mononuclear cells. The sequenced DNA is TGTGCCAGCAGTTTACCCGGACAGGGTATCTATGGCTACACCTTC. The translation is CASSLPGQGIYGYTF.